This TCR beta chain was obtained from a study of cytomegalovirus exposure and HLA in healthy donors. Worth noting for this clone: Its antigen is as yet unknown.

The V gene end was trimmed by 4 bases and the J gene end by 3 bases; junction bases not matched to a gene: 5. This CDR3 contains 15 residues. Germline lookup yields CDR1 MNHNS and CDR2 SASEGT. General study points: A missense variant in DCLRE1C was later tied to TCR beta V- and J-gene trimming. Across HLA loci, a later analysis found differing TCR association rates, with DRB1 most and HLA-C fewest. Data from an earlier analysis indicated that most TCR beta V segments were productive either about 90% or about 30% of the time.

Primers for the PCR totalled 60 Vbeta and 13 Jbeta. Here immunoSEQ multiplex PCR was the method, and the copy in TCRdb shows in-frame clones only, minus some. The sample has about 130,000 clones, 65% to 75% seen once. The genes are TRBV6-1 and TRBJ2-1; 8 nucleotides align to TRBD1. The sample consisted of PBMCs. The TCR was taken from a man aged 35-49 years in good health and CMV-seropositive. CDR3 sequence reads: CASSARTGNYNEQFF. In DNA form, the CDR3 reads TGTGCCAGCAGTGCCAGGACAGGGAACTACAATGAGCAGTTCTTC.